This T cell receptor (beta chain) is from a study of OX40 agonist ivuxolimab in advanced cancers. Study information: Participants, 82.7% male, averaged about 56 years of age, ranging from roughly 20 to 85.

Worth noting for this clone: Its antigen is unidentified.

The table came from immunoSEQ multiplex PCR; TCRdb's copy has only in-frame clones and leaves some out. The sample records 67,000 or so clones, about 87% being singletons. Trimming stripped 2 bases from V and 6 bases from J, with 13 bases between. The CDR3 has 14 amino acids. Looked up from germline, CDR1 is SGHTA and CDR2 is FQGNSA. Study-wide points: More expanded clones were found, on average, in CD8+ than in CD4+ T cells.

This sequence was found in an adult with an advanced solid tumor such as melanoma, head and neck, liver or kidney cancer. The material sequenced was CD4+ or CD8+ T cells sorted from blood, taken in a trial of the OX40 agonist ivuxolimab. This sequence joins TRBV7-2 and TRBJ1-2; D is possibly TRBD1 (6 bases). This chain's CDR3 is CASSLKLQGNGYTF. The CDR3 coding sequence is TGTGCCAGCAGCTTAAAATTACAGGGAAATGGCTACACCTTC.